These 8 T cell receptor beta chains came from one sample sequenced in a study of blood T cell repertoires in COVID-19. Repertoires were generated with immunoSEQ multiplex PCR, while TCRdb's copy carries only in-frame clones and drops some. The data show about 9,900 clones, with 70% to 80% seen just once and 30% to 45% held by the top ten. Sequencing was performed on peripheral blood. The receptors shown here come from a human donor in a cohort sampled during active COVID-19.

This chain connects TRBV5-6 to TRBJ2-6; D perhaps matches TRBD1 (6 bases). The CDR3 consists of 18 residues. CDR1 is SGHDT and CDR2 is YYEEEE in the germline V gene. V gave up 0 bases and J gave up 2 bases, with 15 bases separating them. The CDR3 sequence is CASSLAGALKAGANVLTF. The CDR3 nucleotides are TGTGCCAGCAGCTTGGCAGGGGCTCTCAAGGCTGGGGCCAACGTCCTGACTTTC.

The rearrangement joins TRBV27 to TRBJ1-5; 7 bases match TRBD1. The germline CDR1 and CDR2 sequences are MNHEY and SMNVEV (reference sequence). V trimming: 5 bases; J trimming: 3 bases; junction bases outside the gene matches: 7. CDR3 length equals 15 residues. The CDR3 spells CASSGTDAPNQPQHF. The CDR3 DNA is TGTGCCAGCAGTGGGACAGATGCCCCCAATCAGCCCCAGCATTTT.

This chain connects TRBV4-3 to TRBJ1-2, with D possibly being TRBD1 (5 bases). Germline V gene lookup returns CDR1 LGHNA and CDR2 YSLEER. The CDR3 length is 18 residues. V was trimmed by 1 base and J by 4 bases, leaving 22 bases between them. CDR3 loop: CASSQGFRTTTSAYGYTF. In DNA, the CDR3 is TGCGCCAGCAGCCAAGGTTTTCGGACAACGACTAGCGCCTATGGCTACACCTTC.

The chain has TRBV7-9 and TRBJ2-7, with 9 bases lining up with TRBD1. This CDR3 contains 14 residues. Germline V gene sequence: CDR1 SEHNR, CDR2 FQNEAQ (reference sequence). V was pared by 5 bases and J by 3 bases, with 5 bases of the junction left unmatched. For the CDR3, the DNA is TGTGCCAGCAGCCCGGACAGGGGACTCTACGAGCAGTACTTC. As protein: CASSPDRGLYEQYF.

The chain recombines TRBV4-1 with TRBJ2-7; 9 bases match TRBD1. Germline CDR1 is MGHRA and CDR2 is YSYEKL. This CDR3 has 14 residues. Losses at the gene ends were 3 bases for V and 4 bases for J; bases not matched to a gene: 4. The CDR3 bases are TGCGCCAGCAGCCAGGGGACAGGGTATTACGAGCAGTACTTC. Translating it yields CASSQGTGYYEQYF.

This clone was seen more than once but under ten times. The chain combines TRBV5-4 with TRBJ2-3, with TRBD1 matching over 8 bases. Unmatched junction bases numbered 10, after V lost 0 bases and J lost 1 base. The length of the CDR3 is 18 residues. From germline, CDR1 is SGHNT and CDR2 YYREEE (reference sequence). CDR3 in DNA: TGTGCCAGCAGCTTGGGGCGGTCAGGGGGCCAGGGCACAGATACGCAGTATTTT. As protein: CASSLGRSGGQGTDTQYF.

Here the CDR3 reads CASSQECDRSNSPLHF. CDR3 bases: TGTGCCAGCAGCCAAGAGTGCGACAGGTCTAATTCACCCCTCCACTTT. V usage is TRBV3-1 (or the pseudogene TRBV3-2) and J usage is TRBJ1-6; weak D call: TRBD1 (6 bases). Looked up from germline, CDR1 is LGHDT and CDR2 is YNNKEL (reference sequence). This CDR3 contains 16 residues. V was shortened by 0 bases and J by 6 bases, with 12 bases between the two germline ends.

V and J are TRBV18 and TRBJ1-1; the D is unclear. Trimming stripped 5 bases from V and 3 bases from J, with 13 bases between. CDR3 size: 14 residues. CDR1 KGHSH and CDR2 LQKENI come from the germline V gene. The CDR3 DNA reads TGTGCCAGCTCAGGTAGCTCCGGGGACACTGAAGCTTTCTTT. As protein: CASSGSSGDTEAFF. The whole variable domain, remainder taken from reference TRBV18 and TRBJ1-1, is NAGVMQNPRHLVRRRGQEARLRCSPMKGHSHVYWYRQLPEEGLKFMVYLQKENIIDESGMPKERFSAEFPKEGPSILRIQQVVRGDSAAYFCASSGSSGDTEAFFGQGTRLTVV.